Listed below are T cell receptor beta chains from one sample, sequenced in a study of OX40 agonist ivuxolimab in advanced cancers. Sequenced by immunoSEQ multiplex PCR; TCRdb stores in-frame clones only, minus some. The table has approximately 13,000 clones, 84% seen once. The sequences come from CD4+ or CD8+ T cells sorted from blood, collected in a trial of the OX40 agonist ivuxolimab. The receptors come from an adult with an advanced solid tumor such as melanoma, head and neck, liver or kidney cancer. Both conserved end residues are part of each CDR3. Each record gives: D gene, clone size, J gene, V gene, CDR3 protein, CDR3 DNA. D genes are given only for firm matches. Not all rows give a size; the values are once, few, many and, for expanded clones, a class.

-,-,TRBJ2-1,TRBV7-9,CASATIENEQFF,TGTGCCAGCGCGACAATAGAGAATGAGCAGTTCTTC
-,-,TRBJ2-5,TRBV2,CASRAIATGGETQYF,TGTGCCAGCAGGGCTATAGCGACAGGAGGGGAGACCCAGTACTTC
TRBD1,-,TRBJ1-2,TRBV25-1,CASTGTALYGYTF,TGTGCCAGCACCGGGACAGCACTCTATGGCTACACCTTC
-,-,TRBJ2-5,TRBV5-5,CASSLSGGLQETQYF,TGTGCCAGCAGCTTGTCGGGTGGACTACAAGAGACCCAGTACTTC
-,-,TRBJ2-7,TRBV10-2,CASIWTALYEQYF,TGCGCCAGCATATGGACAGCCCTCTACGAGCAGTACTTC
-,-,TRBJ1-1,TRBV6-5,CATRTGGAEAFF,TGTGCCACCCGGACGGGAGGGGCTGAAGCTTTCTTT
TRBD2,-,TRBJ2-7,TRBV6-6,CASSQSGSVLEEQYF,TGTGCCAGCAGTCAAAGCGGGAGCGTTCTAGAAGAGCAGTACTTC
TRBD2,-,TRBJ2-7,TRBV11-2,CASSKGLAGGLSYEQYF,TGTGCCAGCAGCAAAGGACTAGCGGGGGGTCTTTCCTACGAGCAGTACTTC
TRBD1,-,TRBJ2-3,TRBV27,CASRSTGVLTDTQYF,TGTGCCAGCAGGTCGACAGGGGTATTAACAGATACGCAGTATTTT
TRBD2,-,TRBJ2-3,TRBV7-9,CASRDRLAGGSADTQYF,TGTGCCAGCAGAGATAGACTAGCGGGGGGGTCGGCAGATACGCAGTATTTT
-,hyperexpanded,TRBJ2-3,TRBV4-1,CASSQREADTQYF,TGCGCCAGCAGCCAAAGGGAGGCAGATACGCAGTATTTT